These 27 T cell receptor beta chains came from one sample sequenced in a study of regulatory T cells in long-lasting Graves disease. Time point here: persistent/refractory GD, antithyroid drugs over 5 years with positive TRAb. From PBMCs, RNA was extracted and then used to make the TCR library. Arm-PCR of CDR3 regions with iRepertoire HTBI primers generated TCR beta libraries. Using its own MiXCR run on the multiplex PCR reads, TCRdb lists one record per CDR3 protein. Of 310,000 or so distinct CDR3 sequences listed, roughly a fifth are singletons. The sample in question was peripheral blood mononuclear cells (PBMCs), obtained when the disease was refractory, from a patient treated with antithyroid drugs. The receptors derive from a female donor with Graves disease.

The V gene is TRBV5-6, the J gene TRBJ2-7; D is ambiguous. Germline CDR1 SGHDT, CDR2 YYEEEE. This CDR3 has 13 residues. V lost 2 bases to trimming and J lost 3 bases, with 9 bases between them. The CDR3 sequence: CASSFWQNYEQYF. CDR3 DNA sequence: TGTGCCAGCAGCTTCTGGCAAAACTACGAGCAGTACTTC.

This clonotype was seen ten or more times. J is TRBJ2-5 and V is TRBV20-1, with D possibly matching TRBD1 (5 bases). V dropped 0 bases and J dropped 3 bases, with 17 bases sitting between them. Germline values: CDR1 DFQATT, CDR2 SNEGSKA (reference sequence). The CDR3 runs to 16 residues. The CDR3 loop reads CSAREYGVGREETQYF. The CDR3 DNA follows: TGCAGTGCTAGAGAGTATGGGGTAGGCAGGGAAGAGACCCAGTACTTC.

Notes on this clonotype: A clone one base away is much larger, so this may be a read error. This rearrangement joins TRBV5-1 to TRBJ2-5; TRBD2 agrees at 7 bases. Germline V CDR1 and CDR2: SGHRS, YFSETQ. The CDR3 sequence is 14 residues long. The CDR3 coding sequence is TGCGCCGGCAGCTCGATGGGACTAAAAGAGACCCAGTACTTC. This gives the protein CAGSSMGLKETQYF.

The table lists this clonotype with many counts. The chain couples TRBV6-1 to TRBJ2-7; no definite D call. The germline V gene has CDR1 MNHNS and CDR2 SASEGT. V gave up 5 bases and J gave up 5 bases, with 10 bases separating them. The CDR3 has 12 amino acids. CDR3 sequence reads: CASSPHSDEQYF. DNA for the CDR3: TGTGCCAGCAGTCCGCACTCGGACGAGCAGTACTTC.

The sample holds many counts of this clonotype. The V call is TRBV29-1, the J call TRBJ1-2; D is ambiguous. The CDR3 runs to 19 residues. V was clipped by 5 bases and J by 0 bases, with 28 bases between them. CDR1 is SQVTM, CDR2 ANQGSEA, per germline. In DNA, the CDR3 is TGCAGCGTTCACCTATCCACCGACCCGCACAAAACACCTAACTATGGCTACACCTTC. Amino acid sequence: CSVHLSTDPHKTPNYGYTF.

Concerning this clonotype: Given a much more abundant clone one base away, this may be a read error. J is TRBJ1-5 and V is TRBV28; 7 nucleotides align to TRBD1. V lost 2 bases and J lost 7; bases outside the gene matches: 5. CDR1 is MDHEN and CDR2 is SYDVKM in the germline V gene. The CDR3 runs to 14 residues. DNA of the CDR3: TGTGCCAGCAGTTTAGGACAGGTGGCCCAGCCCCAGCATTTT. As protein: CASSLGQVAQPQHF.

To note about this clonotype: A clone one base away is much larger, so this may be a read error. The gene calls are TRBV6-2 or TRBV6-3 and TRBJ2-7; 8 nucleotides agree with TRBD2. Germline V gives CDR1 MNHEY, CDR2 SVGEGT. This CDR3 contains 14 residues. The CDR3 loop is CASSNSGSRSEQCF. CDR3 DNA sequence: TGTGCCAGCAGCAACAGCGGGAGTAGGAGCGAGCAGTGCTTC.

This clonotype turned up a few times. The V and J genes are TRBV15 and TRBJ2-2; D ambiguous. This CDR3 is 15 amino acids long. The germline V gene encodes CDR1 LNHNV and CDR2 YYDKDF (reference sequence). The V end was cut by 0 bases, the J end by 7 bases, with 12 bases between. The CDR3 is CATSRENRMVGELFF. In DNA form, the CDR3 reads TGTGCCACCAGCAGAGAGAATAGGATGGTCGGGGAGCTGTTTTTT.

This chain joins TRBV4-3 and TRBJ2-6; TRBD2 might be the D (5 bases). This CDR3 has 16 residues. Trimming removed 1 base at V and 2 bases at J, with 9 bases between. Per germline, CDR1 LGHNA and CDR2 YSLEER. The CDR3 sequence: CASSQATGAGANVLTF. CDR3 nucleotide sequence: TGCGCCAGCAGCCAAGCTACCGGGGCTGGGGCCAACGTCCTGACTTTC.

This clonotype was detected ten times or more. One end of the junction does not line up with germline, which may come from a read error. CDR3 nucleotides: TGCGCCAGCAGCCAAGATTCCTCGGGGGAGACCCAGTACTTC. Translating gives CASSQDSSGETQYF. This rearrangement joins TRBV7-2 to TRBJ2-5; D is possibly TRBD2 (5 bases). Germline lookup yields CDR1 SGHTA and CDR2 FQGNSA. The CDR3 length is 14 residues.

This chain joins TRBV28 and TRBJ1-1; 8 bases are shared with TRBD1. The germline V gene has CDR1 MDHEN and CDR2 SYDVKM. This CDR3 is built from 19 residues. With V trimmed by 6 bases and J by 0 bases, 18 bases remained unmatched. The CDR3: CASRGRDLSRGLVNTEAFF. The CDR3 DNA is TGTGCCAGCAGAGGGAGGGATTTATCCAGGGGGCTCGTGAACACTGAAGCTTTCTTT. The entire variable domain, with the rest obtained from reference TRBV28 and TRBJ1-1, is as follows: DVKVTQSSRYLVKRTGEKVFLECVQDMDHENMFWYRQDPGLGLRLIYFSYDVKMKEKGDIPEGYSVSREKKERFSLILESASTNQTSMYLCASRGRDLSRGLVNTEAFFGQGTRLTVV.

The V and J genes are TRBV7-2 and TRBJ2-3; no clear D gene. This CDR3 region has 13 residues. V lost 2 bases to trimming and J lost 4 bases, with 7 bases between them. Germline V lookup: CDR1 SGHTA, CDR2 FQGNSA. The DNA for the CDR3 is TGTGCCAGCAGCTTAAGTAGCCCAGATACGCAGTATTTT. Residues: CASSLSSPDTQYF.

There are a few counts of this clonotype. The rearrangement uses TRBV7-2 and TRBJ1-1; 9 bases align to TRBD1. The CDR3 extends over 13 amino acids. The ends lost 5 bases at V and 6 bases at J; junction bases unmatched: 4. CDR1 and CDR2 (germline): SGHTA, FQGNSA. CDR3 DNA sequence: TGTGCCAGCAGCGAACAGGGGGCGGCTGAAGCTTTCTTT. This translates into CASSEQGAAEAFF.

The V gene is TRBV10-3, the J gene TRBJ2-5; possible D gene TRBD1, 6 bases. CDR3 length equals 11 residues. V was pared by 10 bases and J by 7 bases, with 13 bases between. The V gene's germline CDR1 is ENHRY and CDR2 SYGVKD. CDR3 protein: CATGTPGTQYF. DNA of the CDR3: TGTGCCACCGGGACACCAGGGACCCAGTACTTC.

This clonotype has only a few counts. The V gene is TRBV7-2, the J gene TRBJ2-4; D is perhaps TRBD2 (6 bases). The ends were cut back, 3 bases at V and 8 bases at J, with 11 bases in the middle. The CDR3 length is 13 residues. Germline CDR1 SGHTA, CDR2 FQGNSA. The CDR3 DNA follows: TGTGCCAGCAGCTTCGGGGGATTGGACATTCAGTACTTC. Translating it yields CASSFGGLDIQYF.

This clonotype was detected a few times. The chain couples TRBV9 to TRBJ2-5; D is uncertain. The CDR3 has 14 amino acids. The V gene lost 0 bases and the J gene lost 5 bases, with 11 bases spanning the gap. Germline assignment: CDR1 SGDLS and CDR2 YYNGEE. The CDR3 loop is CASSVGKRTETQYF. The CDR3 region has the DNA TGTGCCAGCAGCGTAGGAAAGAGGACGGAGACCCAGTACTTC.

In its sample, this clonotype was seen many times. The J gene is TRBJ2-5, the V gene TRBV28; TRBD1 matches at 8 bases. Germline lookup yields CDR1 MDHEN and CDR2 SYDVKM. With 5 bases clipped from V and 7 bases from J, the junction kept 12 bases outside the gene matches. The CDR3 totals 15 residues. CDR3 DNA: TGTGCCAGCAGTCAGCCAAGACAGGGGTACGGGACCCAGTACTTC. Translated: CASSQPRQGYGTQYF. The full variable domain, completed using reference TRBV28 and TRBJ2-5, is DVKVTQSSRYLVKRTGEKVFLECVQDMDHENMFWYRQDPGLGLRLIYFSYDVKMKEKGDIPEGYSVSREKKERFSLILESASTNQTSMYLCASSQPRQGYGTQYFGPGTRLLVL.

In this sample, this clonotype turned up many times. The V gene is TRBV12-3 or TRBV12-4, the J gene TRBJ1-1; D not resolved. The length of the CDR3 is 13 residues. Deletions cut 5 bases from V and 3 bases from J, with 10 bases between. This CDR3 is CASSTVRDTEAFF. CDR3 DNA: TGTGCCAGCAGTACCGTGAGGGACACTGAAGCTTTCTTT.

Remarks on this clonotype: It may be a read error: a sequence one base away is much more abundant. The chain joins TRBV15 to TRBJ2-5; no definite D call. Germline CDR1 reads LNHNV; CDR2 reads YYDKDF (reference sequence). The CDR3 is 14 amino acids. Deletions cut 3 bases from V and 3 bases from J, with 11 bases between. As DNA, the CDR3 is TGTGCCACCAGCAGGGAGACGGGCAAAGAGACCCAGTACTTC. Protein product: CATSRETGKETQYF. Supplemented by reference TRBV15 and TRBJ2-5, the full variable domain reads DAMVIQNPRYQVTQFGKPVTLSCSQTLNHNVMYWYQQKSSQAPKLLFHYYDKDFNNEADTPDNFQSRRPNTSFCFLDIRSPGLGDTAMYLCATSRETGKETQYFGPGTRLLVL.

At least ten counts were recorded for this clonotype. The V and J genes are TRBV28 and TRBJ2-2; D is tentatively TRBD1 or TRBD2 (5 bases each). V was clipped by 8 bases and J by 4 bases, with 8 bases between them. CDR1 is MDHEN, CDR2 SYDVKM, per germline. CDR3 length: 12 amino acids. CDR3 coding DNA: TGTGCCAGCGGGGACCGCACCGGGGAGCTGTTTTTT. Amino acids: CASGDRTGELFF.

This clonotype was seen many times. The V call is TRBV20-1, the J call TRBJ1-4; D ambiguous. The ends were cut back, 1 base at V and 7 bases at J, with 10 bases in the middle. Germline V gives CDR1 DFQATT, CDR2 SNEGSKA (reference sequence). The CDR3 is made up of 13 amino acids. CDR3 residues: CSARAPDSEKLFF. CDR3 bases: TGCAGTGCTAGAGCCCCGGATAGTGAAAAACTGTTTTTT.

The rearrangement links TRBV4-3 to TRBJ2-1; TRBD2 aligns across 7 bases. Trimming removed 3 bases from V and 8 bases from J; junction bases left unmatched: 13. Germline V gene data show CDR1 as LGHNA and CDR2 as YSLEER. The CDR3 sequence is 16 residues long. The CDR3 DNA sequence: TGCGCCAGCAGCCAGATCCGGTCTGGTCGGGAGGATGAGCAGTTCTTC. This codes for CASSQIRSGREDEQFF.

This clonotype occurred a few times. This chain joins TRBV7-2 and TRBJ2-5; no definite D call. The CDR3 is 14 residues long. V was pared by 1 base and J by 5 bases, with 11 bases between. Germline V CDR1 and CDR2: SGHTA, FQGNSA. CDR3 region: CASSLETRAETQYF. The CDR3 DNA follows: TGTGCCAGCAGCTTAGAGACCCGGGCGGAGACCCAGTACTTC.

This clonotype was seen only a few times. The junction differs from germline at one of its ends, possibly a read error. CDR3 DNA: TGTGCCAGCAGTTACGGGGGGTCGAACATTGAAGCTTTCTTT. Residues: CASSYGGSNIEAFF. The chain is built from TRBV6-5 and TRBJ1-1, with a possible D match to TRBD1 (5 bases). Germline assignment: CDR1 MNHEY and CDR2 SVGAGI. The CDR3 runs to 14 residues.

The rearrangement links TRBV27 to TRBJ2-7, with TRBD2 as a possible D gene (6 bases). CDR1 and CDR2 (germline): MNHEY, SMNVEV (reference sequence). This CDR3 region has 14 residues. The CDR3 bases are TGTGCACCACCAGGCTTAGCGGCAACCTACGAGCAGTACTTC. Translating it yields CAPPGLAATYEQYF.

At least ten counts were recorded for this clonotype. This chain uses TRBV6-1 with TRBJ1-2; D is unresolved. V shed 8 bases and J shed 4 bases, with 11 bases lying between them. The CDR3 extends over 12 amino acids. Germline V gene lookup returns CDR1 MNHNS and CDR2 SASEGT. The CDR3 loop reads CASVSTSYGYTF. The CDR3 nucleotides read TGTGCCAGCGTTTCAACTTCCTATGGCTACACCTTC.

This clonotype has only one observation. This sequence joins TRBV6-5 and TRBJ2-7, with TRBD2 identical over 10 bases. After removal of 1 base from V and 5 bases from J, the junction contained 11 bases not matched to a gene. Per germline, CDR1 MNHEY and CDR2 SVGAGI. The CDR3 is 17 residues long. CDR3 DNA sequence: TGTGCCAGCAGTTACTTAGGGGAGCGGGAGGGCGGTAACGAGCAGTACTTC. Translating gives CASSYLGEREGGNEQYF.